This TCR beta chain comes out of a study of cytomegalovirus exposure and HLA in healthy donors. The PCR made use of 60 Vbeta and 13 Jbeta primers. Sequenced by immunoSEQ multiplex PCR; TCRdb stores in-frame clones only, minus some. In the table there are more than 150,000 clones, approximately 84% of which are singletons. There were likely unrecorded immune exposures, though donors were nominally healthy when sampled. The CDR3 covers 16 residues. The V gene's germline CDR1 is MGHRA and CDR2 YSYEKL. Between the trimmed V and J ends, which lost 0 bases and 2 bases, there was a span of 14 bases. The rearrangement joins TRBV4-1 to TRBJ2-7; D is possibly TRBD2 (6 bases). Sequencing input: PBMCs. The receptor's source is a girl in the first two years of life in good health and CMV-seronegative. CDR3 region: CASSQERGGTTYEQYF. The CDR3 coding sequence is TGCGCCAGCAGCCAAGAACGGGGAGGTACTACCTACGAGCAGTACTTC.